The rows below give T cell receptor beta chains drawn from one sample of a study of shared clonotypes between healthy human individuals. Libraries were prepared by immunoSEQ multiplex PCR; TCRdb keeps only in-frame clonotypes and omits some of them. The table has about 2.2 million clones, about 93% seen once. What was sequenced was naive CD8+ T cells from PBMCs. These receptors all come from a man younger than 35 in good health. Some clones in this sample may be carry-over from other donors' samples. CDR3s leave out the opening cysteine and the closing phenylalanine or tryptophan. Fields, in order: J gene, CDR3 length, clone size, V gene, CDR3 protein. Size values are once, few and many counts, or a class for expanded clones, and some rows have none.

>TRBJ2-1|15|NA|TRBV7-9
ASRDKFGKGARNEQF
>TRBJ2-7|13|NA|TRBV9
ARRHGRTGSREQY
>TRBJ2-3|15|NA|TRBV9
ASSVGASGARKDTQY
>TRBJ2-1|11|NA|TRBV13
ASTASGGNEQF
>TRBJ2-1|13|NA|TRBV28
ASSLEDPLYNEQF
>TRBJ2-2|11|once|TRBV5-1
ASSLDGTGELF
>TRBJ2-4|13|NA|TRBV9
ASSSGRGPKNIQY
>TRBJ2-1|13|NA|TRBV28
ASSWHPPSYNEQF
>TRBJ1-1|9|NA|TRBV30
AWSLDFEAF
>TRBJ2-7|12|NA|TRBV4-2
ASSHGWTEGEQY
>TRBJ2-7|12|NA|TRBV13
ASSAPGQLYEQY
>TRBJ2-1|9|NA|TRBV5-4
ASSLYNEQF
>TRBJ2-1|12|NA|TRBV5-6
ASSLSSRGNEQF
>TRBJ2-7|12|NA|TRBV7-2
ASSYSGDSYEQY
>TRBJ2-3|11|NA|TRBV7-9
ASLAGWADTQY
>TRBJ2-1|13|NA|TRBV4-2
ASSQVAGADNEQF
>TRBJ1-2|12|NA|TRBV7-9
ASSVGPGTRGYT
>TRBJ1-1|13|NA|TRBV27
ASSPLGQGYTEAF
>TRBJ2-3|12|NA|TRBV27
ASSYGGGLDTQY
>TRBJ2-2|13|NA|TRBV7-9
ASRPPGLAGGELF
>TRBJ2-7|10|NA|TRBV29-1
SVKDNSYEQY
>TRBJ1-1|12|few|TRBV15
ATSSLEGRTEAF
>TRBJ2-6|13|NA|TRBV4-3
ASSQDDGGIGVLT
>TRBJ1-5|12|NA|TRBV4-2
ASSQAWGNQPQH
>TRBJ2-1|14|NA|TRBV29-1
SASGLAGGPGNEQF
>TRBJ2-7|11|NA|TRBV10-3
ASNSALSYEQY
>TRBJ2-3|15|NA|TRBV7-9
ASSPPLLAFSTDTQY
>TRBJ2-3|13|NA|TRBV9
ASSEGLAATDTQY
>TRBJ1-5|13|NA|TRBV7-2
ASSPHGAHGQPQH
>TRBJ1-1|13|NA|TRBV28
ASSLRQARDTEAF
>TRBJ2-7|13|NA|TRBV7-8
ASSLSSGVSYEQY
>TRBJ2-7|12|NA|TRBV19
ASQGTGTPYEQY
>TRBJ1-4|13|NA|TRBV7-9
ASSLGTGDNEKLF
>TRBJ2-7|13|NA|TRBV15
ATSSGSGLLYEQY
>TRBJ1-1|15|NA|TRBV4-3
ASSQFQWGQGGSEAF
>TRBJ2-7|12|NA|TRBV7-6
ASSPLGLGYEQY
>TRBJ1-2|11|few|TRBV2
ASTGARDYGYT
>TRBJ2-7|11|NA|TRBV7-9
ASSSPREYEQY
>TRBJ2-1|12|NA|TRBV6-5
ASSYDHSYNEQF
>TRBJ2-7|11|NA|TRBV7-9
ASSRDRAHEQY
>TRBJ2-4|13|NA|TRBV11-2
ASSPTLAGENIQY
>TRBJ1-2|12|NA|TRBV25-1
ASSVGETNYGYT
>TRBJ2-1|14|NA|TRBV2
ASSDNRGRLYNEQF
>TRBJ2-7|12|NA|TRBV11-1
ASSFRDRGYEQY
>TRBJ2-1|13|once|TRBV15
ATSGMTSGNDEQF
>TRBJ2-1|14|NA|TRBV27
ASSLSGGSGYNEQF
>TRBJ1-4|14|NA|TRBV9
ASSVGKSAANEKLF
>TRBJ2-1|12|NA|TRBV19
ASSPSGGYNEQF
>TRBJ2-1|10|NA|TRBV29-1
SLGQGLSEQF
>TRBJ1-2|12|NA|TRBV7-9
ASSLGLGSQGYT
>TRBJ2-2|12|NA|TRBV7-3
ASSPDRATGELF